Listed below are T cell receptor beta chains from one sample, sequenced in a study of post-analysis software for immune sequencing data. TCRdb processed the PCR reads anew with MiXCR; each CDR3 protein has one entry. The sample has about 820,000 distinct CDR3 sequences, roughly 50% seen once. The sample was blood. The receptors originated from a girl aged 5-17 years with multiple sclerosis. Each CDR3 is given with its conserved first and last residue. Fields, in order: J gene, clone size, D gene, V gene, CDR3 protein, CDR3 DNA. D genes are given only for firm matches. A clone size is listed for some rows: how often the clone was seen (once, few, many), or a class if it is expanded.

J: TRBJ2-6
size: .
D: TRBD1
V: TRBV5-1
CDR3: CASSLPKPKDRERSGANVLTF
DNA: TGCGCCAGCAGCTTGCCAAAGCCCAAGGACAGGGAAAGGTCCGGGGCCAACGTCCTGACTTTC

J: TRBJ2-7
size: .
D: .
V: TRBV28
CDR3: CATHRGTYEQYF
DNA: TGTGCCACCCATAGGGGAACCTACGAGCAGTACTTC

J: TRBJ2-7
size: .
D: .
V: TRBV27
CDR3: CASSPTLPIRAEQYF
DNA: TGTGCCAGCAGTCCTACCCTTCCTATCAGGGCCGAGCAGTACTTC

J: TRBJ2-4
size: few
D: .
V: TRBV10-1
CDR3: CASTGGGGIAKNIQYF
DNA: TGCGCCAGCACCGGGGGCGGGGGAATAGCCAAAAACATTCAGTACTTC

J: TRBJ1-5
size: .
D: .
V: TRBV7-2
CDR3: CASSLKSPPVRDNQPQHF
DNA: TGTGCCAGCAGCTTAAAGTCACCTCCTGTGAGGGATAATCAGCCCCAGCATTTT

J: TRBJ1-1
size: .
D: .
V: TRBV5-1
CDR3: CASSVSLNTEAFF
DNA: TGCGCCAGCAGCGTAAGCCTGAACACTGAAGCTTTCTTT

J: TRBJ2-7
size: .
D: .
V: TRBV3-1
CDR3: CASSHSSSGYEQYF
DNA: TGTGCCAGCAGCCACTCTTCTTCGGGCTACGAGCAGTACTTC

J: TRBJ2-5
size: few
D: .
V: TRBV27
CDR3: CASTTGSETQYF
DNA: TGTGCCAGCACTACAGGGTCGGAGACCCAGTACTTC

J: TRBJ1-1
size: .
D: .
V: TRBV6-5
CDR3: CASSYTRFGTTMNTEAFF
DNA: TGTGCCAGCAGTTATACTAGGTTTGGGACAACCATGAACACTGAAGCTTTCTTT

J: TRBJ1-4
size: .
D: .
V: TRBV7-9
CDR3: CASSHRDEKLFF
DNA: TGTGCCAGCAGCCACCGAGACGAGAAACTGTTTTTT

J: TRBJ2-3
size: .
D: TRBD2
V: TRBV7-9
CDR3: CASSRWGGRLTDTQYF
DNA: TGTGCCAGCAGCCGGTGGGGGGGACGCCTCACAGATACGCAGTATTTT

J: TRBJ2-7
size: few
D: .
V: TRBV12-5
CDR3: CASGPDRSYEQYF
DNA: TGTGCTAGTGGACCCGACAGATCCTACGAGCAGTACTTC

J: TRBJ2-5
size: few
D: TRBD2
V: TRBV6-1
CDR3: CASSAHPTSGGARETQYF
DNA: TGTGCCAGCAGTGCCCATCCTACTAGCGGGGGGGCTCGAGAGACCCAGTACTTC

J: TRBJ1-2
size: .
D: .
V: TRBV29-1
CDR3: CSVTQWDGAGYTF
DNA: TGCAGCGTTACTCAATGGGACGGAGCTGGCTACACCTTC

J: TRBJ2-7
size: .
D: TRBD1
V: TRBV10-3
CDR3: CAIRLGTANSYEQYF
DNA: TGTGCCATCAGGCTGGGGACAGCAAACTCCTACGAGCAGTACTTC

J: TRBJ2-4
size: .
D: TRBD1
V: TRBV29-1
CDR3: CSVEVGGTGAYF
DNA: TGCAGCGTTGAGGTTGGGGGGACAGGGGCGTACTTC

J: TRBJ1-5
size: few
D: .
V: TRBV6-6
CDR3: CASSPVEGQPQHF
DNA: TGTGCCAGCAGCCCCGTTGAAGGACAGCCCCAGCATTTT

J: TRBJ2-1
size: .
D: .
V: TRBV3-1
CDR3: CASSPTPGADNEQFF
DNA: TGTGCCAGCTCACCTACCCCAGGGGCTGATAATGAGCAGTTCTTC

J: TRBJ2-7
size: few
D: .
V: TRBV5-5
CDR3: CASSPPGLAYEQYF
DNA: TGTGCCAGCAGCCCTCCCGGTCTGGCCTACGAGCAGTACTTC

J: TRBJ2-5
size: .
D: .
V: TRBV20-1
CDR3: CSANNPQEETQYF
DNA: TGCAGTGCTAATAATCCCCAGGAAGAGACCCAGTACTTC

J: TRBJ2-7
size: .
D: .
V: TRBV15
CDR3: CATMHEATSYEQYF
DNA: TGTGCCACCATGCACGAGGCAACCTCCTACGAGCAGTACTTC

J: TRBJ2-1
size: .
D: .
V: TRBV5-4
CDR3: CASGSRDGHEFF
DNA: TGTGCCAGCGGATCACGAGATGGTCACGAGTTCTTC

J: TRBJ1-1
size: few
D: .
V: TRBV29-1
CDR3: CSVGGGGVNTEAFF
DNA: TGCAGCGTGGGAGGAGGGGGGGTGAACACTGAAGCTTTCTTT

J: TRBJ2-5
size: few
D: .
V: TRBV11-2
CDR3: CASSFGVETQYF
DNA: TGTGCCAGCAGCTTTGGGGTGGAGACCCAGTACTTC

J: TRBJ2-7
size: few
D: .
V: TRBV5-1
CDR3: CASSLEGTTSSGQYF
DNA: TGCGCCAGCAGCTTGGAAGGGACAACCTCCTCTGGGCAGTACTTC

J: TRBJ2-1
size: .
D: TRBD2
V: TRBV28
CDR3: CATNGGNEQFF
DNA: TGTGCCACCAACGGGGGGAATGAGCAGTTCTTC

J: TRBJ2-5
size: .
D: .
V: TRBV25-1
CDR3: CASSNHGRYQETQYF
DNA: TGTGCCAGCAGTAACCATGGACGGTACCAAGAGACCCAGTACTTC

J: TRBJ2-3
size: few
D: TRBD1
V: TRBV29-1
CDR3: CSGGQGGTDTQYF
DNA: TGCAGCGGCGGACAGGGGGGGACAGATACGCAGTATTTT

J: TRBJ2-3
size: few
D: .
V: TRBV6-1
CDR3: CASSPAGLVGADTQYF
DNA: TGTGCCAGCAGTCCTGCAGGATTAGTGGGGGCAGATACGCAGTATTTT

J: TRBJ1-2
size: .
D: .
V: TRBV4-2
CDR3: CASSQVNSEGYTF
DNA: TGTGCCAGCAGCCAAGTGAATTCGGAAGGCTACACCTTC

J: TRBJ2-3
size: .
D: .
V: TRBV6-2/TRBV6-3
CDR3: CASSLSLASDITDTQYF
DNA: TGTGCCAGCAGTTTGAGTCTGGCTTCGGATATCACAGATACGCAGTATTTT

J: TRBJ2-7
size: once
D: TRBD1
V: TRBV20-1
CDR3: CSAREGTGPYEQYF
DNA: TGCAGTGCTAGAGAGGGGACAGGGCCTTACGAGCAGTACTTC

J: TRBJ1-1
size: .
D: TRBD1
V: TRBV5-6
CDR3: CASSGDRGRPDTEAFF
DNA: TGTGCCAGCAGCGGAGACAGGGGGCGCCCGGACACTGAAGCTTTCTTT

J: TRBJ2-5
size: .
D: .
V: TRBV18
CDR3: CASSPGIGSPETQYF
DNA: TGTGCCAGCTCACCAGGAATCGGGAGTCCAGAGACCCAGTACTTC

J: TRBJ2-3
size: .
D: TRBD2
V: TRBV27
CDR3: CASSPGTSGRVRYF
DNA: TGTGCCAGCAGTCCGGGGACTAGCGGGAGGGTGCGGTATTTT

J: TRBJ2-5
size: .
D: TRBD1
V: TRBV7-2
CDR3: CASSFRTGGKETQYF
DNA: TGTGCCAGCAGCTTCCGGACAGGGGGAAAGGAGACCCAGTACTTC

J: TRBJ2-5
size: .
D: .
V: TRBV29-1
CDR3: CSVEDRRFHETQYF
DNA: TGCAGCGTTGAAGACCGCAGGTTTCATGAGACCCAGTACTTC

J: TRBJ2-6
size: .
D: .
V: TRBV27
CDR3: CASGSPSGANVLTF
DNA: TGTGCCAGCGGTAGTCCCTCTGGGGCCAACGTCCTGACTTTC

J: TRBJ2-5
size: .
D: .
V: TRBV5-1
CDR3: CASSEGPTSYQETQYF
DNA: TGCGCCAGCAGCGAGGGGCCGACTTCGTACCAAGAGACCCAGTACTTC

J: TRBJ2-3
size: .
D: .
V: TRBV3-1
CDR3: CASSQRLDTQYF
DNA: TGTGCCAGCAGCCAGAGGTTGGATACGCAGTATTTT

J: TRBJ2-1
size: few
D: TRBD2
V: TRBV12-3/TRBV12-4
CDR3: CASSSGTSGGYNEQFF
DNA: TGTGCCAGCAGCTCCGGGACTAGCGGAGGCTACAATGAGCAGTTCTTC

J: TRBJ1-5
size: .
D: .
V: TRBV7-9
CDR3: CASSRTGFNQPQHF
DNA: TGTGCCAGCAGCCGTACAGGGTTCAATCAGCCCCAGCATTTT

J: TRBJ2-4
size: few
D: TRBD1
V: TRBV5-1
CDR3: CASSPGTGGKGIQYF
DNA: TGCGCCAGCAGCCCGGGGACAGGCGGGAAGGGGATTCAGTACTTC

J: TRBJ1-1
size: few
D: .
V: TRBV12-3/TRBV12-4
CDR3: CASRGGQGNTEAFF
DNA: TGTGCCAGCAGGGGAGGGCAGGGGAACACTGAAGCTTTCTTT

J: TRBJ2-7
size: .
D: .
V: TRBV5-8
CDR3: CATKLRQNYEQYF
DNA: TGTGCCACCAAGCTCCGACAGAACTACGAGCAGTACTTC

J: TRBJ2-7
size: few
D: TRBD2
V: TRBV6-6
CDR3: CASTHRGLAGVEQYF
DNA: TGTGCCAGCACCCACCGAGGACTAGCGGGAGTCGAGCAGTACTTC

J: TRBJ2-7
size: .
D: TRBD2
V: TRBV7-9
CDR3: CASRQLGLAEYEQYF
DNA: TGTGCCAGCAGACAACTGGGACTAGCTGAATACGAGCAGTACTTC

J: TRBJ2-3
size: .
D: .
V: TRBV6-5
CDR3: CASSNPVGRETLRTDTQYF
DNA: TGTGCCAGCAGTAACCCGGTGGGCCGGGAGACCCTTCGCACAGATACGCAGTATTTT

J: TRBJ1-5
size: few
D: .
V: TRBV11-2
CDR3: CASSSQGNNQPQHF
DNA: TGTGCCAGCAGCTCGCAGGGCAACAATCAGCCCCAGCATTTT

J: TRBJ2-1
size: .
D: TRBD2
V: TRBV6-2/TRBV6-3
CDR3: CASSSRTSGLIYEQFF
DNA: TGTGCCAGCAGCTCTCGGACTAGCGGGTTGATTTATGAGCAGTTCTTC

J: TRBJ2-3
size: .
D: TRBD2
V: TRBV7-8
CDR3: CASTPTSGGGTQYF
DNA: TGTGCCAGCACCCCAACCTCAGGCGGGGGTACGCAGTATTTT

J: TRBJ1-2
size: once
D: .
V: TRBV7-2
CDR3: CASSLDSPNGYTF
DNA: TGTGCCAGCAGCTTAGACAGTCCGAATGGCTACACCTTC

J: TRBJ1-2
size: .
D: .
V: TRBV6-6
CDR3: CASSALWALKDYGYTF
DNA: TGTGCCAGCAGTGCCCTCTGGGCCCTTAAAGACTATGGCTACACCTTC

J: TRBJ1-2
size: .
D: TRBD1
V: TRBV20-1
CDR3: CSARGTGGTYGYTF
DNA: TGCAGTGCTAGAGGGACAGGGGGAACCTATGGCTACACCTTC